These T cell receptor beta chains were read from a single sample in a study of shared clonotypes between healthy human individuals. Libraries were prepared by immunoSEQ multiplex PCR; TCRdb keeps only in-frame clonotypes and omits some of them. Of approximately 100,000 clones in the sample, 68% are singletons; the top ten hold over 20%. Source material: memory CD8+ T cells sorted from blood. These receptors originate from a woman aged 25-40 years in good health. Each CDR3 is given with its conserved first and last residue. A D gene is named only where the DNA matches it firmly. Clone sizes are given selectively: once, few, many, or a class where the clone is expanded.

J gene	V gene	clone size	CDR3 length	D gene	CDR3 protein	CDR3 DNA
TRBJ2-2	TRBV27	few	17	-	CASTVLISDRLHRGAVF	TGTGCCAGCACGGTCCTCATATCAGACAGACTACACCGGGGAGCTGTTTTT
TRBJ1-3	TRBV6-6	few	14	-	CASSPGVEGNTIYF	TGTGCCAGCAGTCCAGGGGTCGAGGGAAACACCATATATTTT
TRBJ1-1	TRBV6-5	-	14	TRBD1	CASSYYRGRTEAFF	TGTGCCAGCAGTTACTACAGGGGGCGAACTGAAGCTTTCTTT
TRBJ1-1	TRBV28	-	17	TRBD1	CASSLLIQGASNTEAFF	TGTGCCAGCAGTTTATTAATCCAGGGGGCCTCGAACACTGAAGCTTTCTTT
TRBJ2-7	TRBV25-1	-	11	-	CASSGTVGQYF	TGTGCCAGCAGTGGGACCGTCGGGCAGTACTTC
TRBJ2-3	TRBV28	many	17	TRBD2	CASSLLDLAGGQDTQYF	TGTGCCAGCAGTTTATTGGATCTAGCGGGAGGGCAGGATACGCAGTATTTT
TRBJ2-7	TRBV27	-	17	TRBD2	CASSKGTSGSRGGEQYF	TGTGCCAGCAGTAAAGGGACTAGCGGGAGTCGGGGGGGCGAGCAGTACTTC
TRBJ2-7	TRBV28	-	15	-	CASSALYRTPYEQYF	TGTGCCAGCAGTGCCCTCTACCGGACTCCCTACGAGCAGTACTTC
TRBJ2-5	TRBV5-6	-	16	TRBD1	CASSFSWTGLKETQYF	TGTGCCAGCAGCTTCAGTTGGACAGGGCTTAAGGAGACCCAGTACTTC
TRBJ1-1	TRBV19	-	16	TRBD1	CASSKYHRGWYTEAFF	TGTGCCAGTAGTAAATACCACAGGGGGTGGTACACTGAAGCTTTCTTT
TRBJ1-5	TRBV28	once	15	-	CASSLGTHSNQPQHF	TGTGCCAGCAGTTTGGGAACGCATAGCAATCAGCCCCAGCATTTT
TRBJ2-3	TRBV4-1	once	15	TRBD2	CASSGAGGDTDTQYF	TGCGCCAGCAGTGGAGCGGGAGGGGACACAGATACGCAGTATTTT
TRBJ2-7	TRBV10-2	-	14	-	CASSRGVSPYEQYF	TGCGCCAGCTCGAGGGGGGTCTCCCCCTACGAGCAGTACTTC
TRBJ2-7	TRBV11-2	-	16	-	CASSPDWTATSHEQYF	TGTGCCAGCAGCCCAGATTGGACGGCCACTTCTCACGAGCAGTACTTC
TRBJ2-5	TRBV27	many	15	TRBD1	CASSWGTGTRETQYF	TGTGCCAGCAGTTGGGGGACAGGGACCAGGGAGACCCAGTACTTC
TRBJ2-7	TRBV6-6	-	14	TRBD2	CAISESREGYEQYF	TGTGCCATCAGTGAGTCGCGGGAGGGCTACGAGCAGTACTTC
TRBJ1-2	TRBV6-1	-	11	-	CASSENYGYTF	TGTGCCAGCAGTGAAAACTATGGCTACACCTTC
TRBJ1-1	TRBV7-9	-	17	TRBD1	CASSLPAGQGGDTEAFF	TGTGCCAGCAGCTTACCAGCGGGACAGGGGGGTGACACTGAAGCTTTCTTT
TRBJ1-4	TRBV25-1	-	12	-	CASSSAHEKLFF	TGTGCCAGCTCATCTGCCCACGAAAAACTGTTTTTT
TRBJ2-5	TRBV23-1	-	15	-	CASTTKSVPRETQYF	TGCGCCAGCACCACCAAAAGCGTACCGAGGGAGACCCAGTACTTC
TRBJ2-1	TRBV28	-	14	TRBD1	CASSHGTGHNEQFF	TGTGCCAGCAGCCACGGGACAGGGCACAATGAGCAGTTCTTC
TRBJ2-7	TRBV4-2	-	16	-	CASSQDMAGGGYEQYF	TGTGCCAGCAGCCAAGATATGGCAGGGGGGGGTTACGAGCAGTACTTC
TRBJ2-3	TRBV7-9	-	17	TRBD2	CASSSLGISGFTDTQYF	TGTGCCAGCAGCTCTCTAGGTATTAGCGGGTTCACAGATACGCAGTATTTT
TRBJ2-3	TRBV28	-	16	TRBD2	CASTLQTSGRIDTQYF	TGTGCCAGCACCCTCCAGACTAGCGGGAGAATAGATACGCAGTATTTT
TRBJ2-1	TRBV7-2	-	15	TRBD2	CASSPTSAGDNEQFF	TGTGCCAGCAGCCCAACTAGCGCAGGTGACAATGAGCAGTTCTTC
TRBJ2-7	TRBV4-2	few	19	TRBD1	CASSQEFGDRGRGSYEQYF	TGTGCCAGCAGCCAAGAGTTCGGCGACAGGGGGCGAGGCTCCTACGAGCAGTACTTC
TRBJ1-1	TRBV29-1	many	12	-	CSVSVSDTEAFF	TGCAGCGTATCGGTATCGGACACTGAAGCTTTCTTT
TRBJ2-7	TRBV19	-	13	-	CASSPGQYYEQYF	TGTGCCAGTAGTCCCGGACAGTACTACGAGCAGTACTTC
TRBJ2-7	TRBV5-1	few	15	TRBD1	CASSLRQGLGDEQYF	TGCGCCAGCAGCTTAAGACAGGGTCTCGGTGACGAGCAGTACTTC
TRBJ2-3	TRBV7-3	-	15	TRBD2	CASSAISGSLDTQYF	TGTGCCAGCAGCGCGATTAGCGGGAGTCTAGATACGCAGTATTTT
TRBJ1-2	TRBV19	-	13	-	CASSIGTNYGYTF	TGTGCCAGTAGCATCGGTACTAACTATGGCTACACCTTC
TRBJ2-7	TRBV5-1	few	11	-	CASSFAYEQYF	TGCGCCAGCAGCTTCGCCTACGAGCAGTACTTC
TRBJ2-7	TRBV7-8	few	15	-	CASSLFQGSSYEQYF	TGTGCCAGCAGCTTATTCCAGGGGTCGTCCTACGAGCAGTACTTC
TRBJ2-7	TRBV2	few	15	-	CASTPPTGAAYEQYF	TGTGCCAGCACCCCCCCCACAGGAGCCGCCTACGAGCAGTACTTC
TRBJ2-1	TRBV25-1	-	15	TRBD1	CASSGDSLSYNEQFF	TGTGCCAGCAGTGGGGACAGTCTCTCCTACAATGAGCAGTTCTTC
TRBJ1-1	TRBV6-4	-	14	TRBD1	CASSTTGWNTEAFF	TGTGCCAGCAGTACGACAGGGTGGAACACTGAAGCTTTCTTT
TRBJ2-3	TRBV25-1	many	18	-	CASRRINTREPGTDTQYF	TGTGCCAGCAGACGGATTAACACCCGGGAACCAGGCACAGATACGCAGTATTTT
TRBJ2-7	TRBV19	-	14	-	CASSRQFSSYEQYF	TGTGCCAGTAGTCGACAGTTTAGCTCCTACGAGCAGTACTTC
TRBJ2-5	TRBV5-4	once	15	-	CASSLAGDTGKTQYF	TGTGCCAGCAGCTTGGCCGGGGATACTGGGAAGACCCAGTACTTC